This entry features one T cell receptor (beta chain) sequence. Study processing details: Reference gene primer amplification yielded estimated nucleated cell counts. The data were produced by immunoSEQ multiplex PCR, yet TCRdb's version contains in-frame clones alone and is incomplete. From that table come the V and J calls and clone size; the DNA was used to work out D and trimming. The table has 150,000 to 200,000 clones, 84% seen once. The data derive from a study of blood T cell repertoires in COVID-19. At the level of the study: From the United States, Italy and Spain came samples of acute and convalescent COVID-19.

There are 14 residues in the CDR3. The trim removed 1 base at V and 4 bases at J, leaving 2 bases unmatched. Germline CDR1 MNHNS, CDR2 SASEGT. This chain connects TRBV6-1 to TRBJ2-3; the match to TRBD1 covers 7 bases. This sequence originates from a human donor with acute or convalescent COVID-19. The donor label of this sample is uncertain. Sequencing was performed on peripheral blood. The CDR3 protein is CASSEDRGPDTQYF. In DNA, the CDR3 is TGTGCCAGCAGTGAAGACAGGGGTCCAGATACGCAGTATTTT.